These T cell receptor beta chains were read from a single sample in a study of blood T cell repertoires in COVID-19. The method was immunoSEQ multiplex PCR; TCRdb's version includes in-frame clones alone and lacks a portion of them. The sample holds approximately 150,000 clones, around four fifths seen once. Sequencing was performed on peripheral blood. These TCRs come from a woman aged 80 or older with COVID-19, enrolled during active disease. Each CDR3 is given with its conserved first and last residue. The order of the fields is V gene, D gene, J gene, clone size, CDR3 protein, CDR3 DNA. D genes are given only for firm matches. Some rows have no size entry. The others give once, few or many, or a class for an expanded clone.

v_gene: TRBV12-3/TRBV12-4; d_gene: -; j_gene: TRBJ1-5; abundance: once; CDR3aa: CASGIQGGQPQHF; CDR3nt: TGTGCCAGCGGAATACAGGGTGGTCAGCCCCAGCATTTT
v_gene: TRBV24-1; d_gene: TRBD1; j_gene: TRBJ1-5; abundance: -; CDR3aa: CATSDSGTGWQPQHF; CDR3nt: TGTGCCACCAGTGATTCGGGGACAGGGTGGCAGCCCCAGCATTTT
v_gene: TRBV21-1; d_gene: -; j_gene: TRBJ1-5; abundance: -; CDR3aa: CASSKKGDQPQHF; CDR3nt: TGTGCCAGCAGCAAAAAGGGAGATCAGCCCCAGCATTTT
v_gene: TRBV28; d_gene: -; j_gene: TRBJ1-2; abundance: -; CDR3aa: CASSTLTGYGYTF; CDR3nt: TGTGCCAGCAGTACCTTAACAGGGTATGGCTACACCTTC
v_gene: TRBV5-1; d_gene: -; j_gene: TRBJ2-2; abundance: -; CDR3aa: CASSKEDRGELFF; CDR3nt: TGCGCCAGCAGCAAGGAGGATCGCGGGGAGCTGTTTTTT
v_gene: TRBV4-2; d_gene: TRBD1; j_gene: TRBJ1-1; abundance: -; CDR3aa: CASSQDLQGWVEAFF; CDR3nt: TGTGCCAGCAGCCAAGATCTACAGGGGTGGGTTGAAGCTTTCTTT
v_gene: TRBV27; d_gene: TRBD2; j_gene: TRBJ2-7; abundance: -; CDR3aa: CASSPAGGGSIYEQYF; CDR3nt: TGTGCCAGCAGTCCGGCCGGGGGGGGGAGCATTTACGAGCAGTACTTC
v_gene: TRBV24-1; d_gene: -; j_gene: TRBJ2-5; abundance: -; CDR3aa: CATSDSGPQGETQYF; CDR3nt: TGTGCCACCAGTGATTCGGGACCCCAGGGGGAGACCCAGTACTTC
v_gene: TRBV5-1; d_gene: TRBD1; j_gene: TRBJ1-3; abundance: -; CDR3aa: CASSHKSGTGLSGNTIYF; CDR3nt: TGCGCCAGCAGCCATAAGTCCGGGACAGGCCTCTCTGGAAACACCATATATTTT
v_gene: TRBV18; d_gene: -; j_gene: TRBJ2-7; abundance: -; CDR3aa: CASSSNRDLGEQYF; CDR3nt: TGTGCCAGCTCCTCGAACCGGGACTTAGGAGAGCAGTACTTC
v_gene: TRBV5-5; d_gene: TRBD1; j_gene: TRBJ1-4; abundance: -; CDR3aa: CASSLDTTGDEKLFF; CDR3nt: TGTGCCAGCAGCTTGGATACTACAGGGGATGAAAAACTGTTTTTT
v_gene: TRBV6-5; d_gene: -; j_gene: TRBJ2-3; abundance: -; CDR3aa: CASSFTRFRADTQYF; CDR3nt: TGTGCCAGCAGTTTTACTAGGTTCCGTGCAGATACGCAGTATTTT
v_gene: TRBV5-1; d_gene: -; j_gene: TRBJ2-2; abundance: -; CDR3aa: CASSLWRESGELFF; CDR3nt: TGCGCCAGCAGCTTATGGAGGGAGTCCGGGGAGCTGTTTTTT
v_gene: TRBV3-1/TRBV3-2; d_gene: TRBD2; j_gene: TRBJ2-5; abundance: -; CDR3aa: CASSQGGAIGGAQYF; CDR3nt: TGTGCCAGCAGCCAGGGAGGGGCTATTGGGGGGGCCCAGTACTTC
v_gene: TRBV2; d_gene: -; j_gene: TRBJ1-4; abundance: -; CDR3aa: CASELEGNEKLFF; CDR3nt: TGTGCCAGCGAGTTGGAGGGGAATGAAAAACTGTTTTTT
v_gene: TRBV28; d_gene: -; j_gene: TRBJ2-3; abundance: -; CDR3aa: CASSFITPPGTDTQYF; CDR3nt: TGTGCCAGCAGTTTCATAACACCCCCCGGGACAGATACGCAGTATTTT
v_gene: TRBV2; d_gene: TRBD2; j_gene: TRBJ2-5; abundance: -; CDR3aa: CASSERGISGGPQYF; CDR3nt: TGTGCCAGCAGTGAAAGGGGGATTAGCGGGGGACCCCAGTACTTC
v_gene: TRBV28; d_gene: TRBD1; j_gene: TRBJ1-2; abundance: -; CDR3aa: CASTSSGTGSYGYTF; CDR3nt: TGTGCCAGCACCTCTTCCGGGACAGGGAGCTATGGCTACACCTTC
v_gene: TRBV6-1; d_gene: -; j_gene: TRBJ1-2; abundance: -; CDR3aa: CASSEVGALKGYTF; CDR3nt: TGTGCCAGCAGTGAAGTGGGGGCTCTTAAGGGCTACACCTTC
v_gene: TRBV3-1/TRBV3-2; d_gene: -; j_gene: TRBJ2-7; abundance: -; CDR3aa: CASSRTYEQYF; CDR3nt: TGTGCCAGCAGTCGTACCTACGAGCAGTACTTC
v_gene: TRBV27; d_gene: -; j_gene: TRBJ1-6; abundance: -; CDR3aa: CASSTTIETPLHF; CDR3nt: TGTGCCAGCAGCACGACAATCGAGACACCCCTCCACTTT
v_gene: TRBV5-1; d_gene: -; j_gene: TRBJ2-3; abundance: -; CDR3aa: CASSSRTQSTDTQYF; CDR3nt: TGCGCCAGCAGCTCAAGGACACAAAGCACAGATACGCAGTATTTT
v_gene: TRBV6-7; d_gene: -; j_gene: TRBJ1-1; abundance: -; CDR3aa: CARSTGPDYTTEAFF; CDR3nt: TGTGCCAGATCGACAGGCCCAGATTACACCACTGAAGCTTTCTTT
v_gene: TRBV20-1; d_gene: -; j_gene: TRBJ1-2; abundance: -; CDR3aa: CSAPLSYGYTF; CDR3nt: TGCAGTGCACCTCTAAGCTATGGCTACACCTTC
v_gene: TRBV7-8; d_gene: TRBD1; j_gene: TRBJ1-1; abundance: -; CDR3aa: CASSPGTGVGEAFF; CDR3nt: TGTGCCAGCAGCCCCGGGACAGGGGTGGGGGAAGCTTTCTTT
v_gene: TRBV28; d_gene: -; j_gene: TRBJ1-2; abundance: -; CDR3aa: CASIQSLPNYGYTF; CDR3nt: TGTGCCAGCATACAGTCCCTACCTAACTATGGCTACACCTTC
v_gene: TRBV12-3/TRBV12-4; d_gene: -; j_gene: TRBJ1-1; abundance: -; CDR3aa: CASSPAGRAFF; CDR3nt: TGTGCCAGCAGCCCCGCGGGGCGAGCTTTCTTT
v_gene: TRBV28; d_gene: TRBD1; j_gene: TRBJ1-5; abundance: -; CDR3aa: CASRPDRGSNQPQHF; CDR3nt: TGTGCCAGCAGGCCGGACAGGGGTAGCAATCAGCCCCAGCATTTT
v_gene: TRBV11-3; d_gene: TRBD1; j_gene: TRBJ2-2; abundance: few; CDR3aa: CASSRGQLTGELFF; CDR3nt: TGTGCCAGCAGCAGGGGACAGTTAACCGGGGAGCTGTTTTTT
v_gene: TRBV5-4; d_gene: -; j_gene: TRBJ2-3; abundance: once; CDR3aa: CASSTQALSSTDTQYF; CDR3nt: TGTGCCAGCAGCACTCAGGCTTTATCCAGCACAGATACGCAGTATTTT
v_gene: TRBV7-8; d_gene: -; j_gene: TRBJ1-2; abundance: -; CDR3aa: CASSLLRGSPDGYTF; CDR3nt: TGTGCCAGCAGCTTATTAAGGGGCAGTCCGGATGGCTACACCTTC
v_gene: TRBV5-1; d_gene: -; j_gene: TRBJ2-5; abundance: -; CDR3aa: CASSLVGQGIQETQYF; CDR3nt: TGCGCCAGCAGCTTGGTGGGGCAGGGGATCCAAGAGACCCAGTACTTC
v_gene: TRBV24-1; d_gene: TRBD1; j_gene: TRBJ2-1; abundance: -; CDR3aa: CATSDPGTVNNEQFF; CDR3nt: TGTGCCACCAGTGACCCCGGGACAGTGAACAATGAGCAGTTCTTC
v_gene: TRBV13; d_gene: TRBD1; j_gene: TRBJ2-7; abundance: -; CDR3aa: CASSLGGQVDEQYF; CDR3nt: TGTGCCAGCAGCTTAGGGGGACAGGTCGACGAGCAGTACTTC
v_gene: TRBV5-1; d_gene: -; j_gene: TRBJ1-2; abundance: -; CDR3aa: CASSLEGGTSYGYTF; CDR3nt: TGCGCCAGCAGCTTGGAGGGGGGGACGTCCTATGGCTACACCTTC
v_gene: TRBV25-1; d_gene: -; j_gene: TRBJ1-1; abundance: -; CDR3aa: CASSDSELEAFF; CDR3nt: TGTGCCAGCAGTGATTCCGAACTGGAAGCTTTCTTT
v_gene: TRBV5-6; d_gene: TRBD1; j_gene: TRBJ1-5; abundance: -; CDR3aa: CASSLGTGPQPQHF; CDR3nt: TGTGCCAGCAGCTTGGGGACAGGGCCTCAGCCCCAGCATTTT